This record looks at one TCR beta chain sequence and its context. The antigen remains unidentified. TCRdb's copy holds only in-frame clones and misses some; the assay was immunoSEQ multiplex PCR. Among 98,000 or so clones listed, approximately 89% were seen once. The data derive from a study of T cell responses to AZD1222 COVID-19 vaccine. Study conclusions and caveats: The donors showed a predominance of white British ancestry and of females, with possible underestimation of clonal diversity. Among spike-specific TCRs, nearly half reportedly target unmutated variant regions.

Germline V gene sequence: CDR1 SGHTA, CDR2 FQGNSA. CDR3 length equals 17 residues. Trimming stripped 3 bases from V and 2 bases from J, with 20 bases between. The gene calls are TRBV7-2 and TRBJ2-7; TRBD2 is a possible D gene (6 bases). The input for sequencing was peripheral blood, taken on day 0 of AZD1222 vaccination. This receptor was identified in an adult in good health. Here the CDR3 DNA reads TGTGCCAGCAGCTTCCCGATTGGAGGGAGCATTACCTACGAGCAGTACTTC. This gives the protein CASSFPIGGSITYEQYF.